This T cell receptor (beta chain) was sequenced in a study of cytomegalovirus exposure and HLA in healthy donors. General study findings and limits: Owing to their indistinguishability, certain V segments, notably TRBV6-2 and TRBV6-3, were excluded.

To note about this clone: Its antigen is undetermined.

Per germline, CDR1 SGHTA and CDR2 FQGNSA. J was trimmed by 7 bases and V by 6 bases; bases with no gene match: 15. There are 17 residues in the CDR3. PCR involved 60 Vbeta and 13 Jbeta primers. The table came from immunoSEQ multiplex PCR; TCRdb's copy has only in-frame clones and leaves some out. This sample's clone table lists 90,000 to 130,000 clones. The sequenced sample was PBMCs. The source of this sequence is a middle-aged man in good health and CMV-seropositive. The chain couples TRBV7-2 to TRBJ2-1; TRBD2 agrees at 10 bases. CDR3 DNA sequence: TGTGCCAGCAGTTTATGGGGATCGCTAGCGGGAGTGAATGAGCAGTTCTTC. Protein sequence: CASSLWGSLAGVNEQFF.